This TCR beta chain was sequenced during a study of control samples from healthy donors and cancer patients (dated by TCRdb to the early 2020s). In the case of this clone: Its antigen has not been determined. No base-level quality is on record; no much larger clone is a single base apart.

Germline trimming amounts to 1 base on V and 5 bases on J, with 2 as the count of junction bases outside the gene matches. The germline V gene provides CDR1 MNHNS and CDR2 SASEGT. The CDR3 goes from the cysteine to the phenylalanine over 15 residues. The DNA shown is the 45-base CDR3, in frame from base 1. Library method: the immunoSEQ multiplex PCR assay. TCRdb provides this immuneACCESS table in a form limited to in-frame rearrangements. Some clones are lacking; in checked studies, under half of them reflect an unresolved V gene, and why the rest are absent is not known. The sample records 200,000 or so clones, about 89% of which are singletons. The biggest ten clones account for around 1.9% of the sample.

Sequences were obtained from blood. Recombination linked TRBV6-1 to TRBJ1-4; TRBD1 matches 9 bases in the middle. This TCR derives from a man aged 30 to 39 in good health. This receptor has the CDR3 CASSEDRGPNEKLFF. The nucleotide sequence is given as TGTGCCAGCAGTGAAGACAGGGGGCCGAATGAAAAACTGTTTTTT.